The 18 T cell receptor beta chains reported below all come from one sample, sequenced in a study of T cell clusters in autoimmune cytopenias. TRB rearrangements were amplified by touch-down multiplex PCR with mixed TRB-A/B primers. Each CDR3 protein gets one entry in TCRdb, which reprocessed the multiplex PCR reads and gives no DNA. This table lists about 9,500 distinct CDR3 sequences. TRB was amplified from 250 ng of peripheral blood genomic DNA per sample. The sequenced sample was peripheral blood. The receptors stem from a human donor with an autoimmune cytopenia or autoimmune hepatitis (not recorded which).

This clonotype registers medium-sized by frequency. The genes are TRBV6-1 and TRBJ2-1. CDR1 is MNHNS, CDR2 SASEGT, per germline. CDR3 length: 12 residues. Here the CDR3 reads CASSEMRNEQFF.

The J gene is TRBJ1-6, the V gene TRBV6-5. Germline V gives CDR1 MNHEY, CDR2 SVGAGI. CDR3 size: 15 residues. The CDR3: CASSYSTAFHSPLHF.

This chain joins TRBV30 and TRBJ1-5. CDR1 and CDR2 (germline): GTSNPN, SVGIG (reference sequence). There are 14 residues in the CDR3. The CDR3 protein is CAWSIGESNQPQHF.

CDR3: CASSLIGTSARNEQFF. The rearrangement uses TRBV7-9 and TRBJ2-1; TCRdb proposes TRBD2, but this gene call is untestable without DNA. There are 16 residues in the CDR3. The germline V gene has CDR1 SEHNR and CDR2 FQNEAQ (reference sequence).

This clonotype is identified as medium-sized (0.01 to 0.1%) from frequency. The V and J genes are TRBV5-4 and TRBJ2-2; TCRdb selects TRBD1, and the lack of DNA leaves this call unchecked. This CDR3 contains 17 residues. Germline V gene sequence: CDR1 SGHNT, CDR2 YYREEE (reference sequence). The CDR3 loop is CASSPQGVHVGTGELFF.

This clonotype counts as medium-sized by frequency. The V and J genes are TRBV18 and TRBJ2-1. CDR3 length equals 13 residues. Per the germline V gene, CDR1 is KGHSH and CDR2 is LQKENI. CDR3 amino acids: CASSPGSYNEQFF.

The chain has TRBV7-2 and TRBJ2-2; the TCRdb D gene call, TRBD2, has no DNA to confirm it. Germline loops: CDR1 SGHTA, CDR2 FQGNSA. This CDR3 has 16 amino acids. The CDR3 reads CASSMTSGVGTGELFF.

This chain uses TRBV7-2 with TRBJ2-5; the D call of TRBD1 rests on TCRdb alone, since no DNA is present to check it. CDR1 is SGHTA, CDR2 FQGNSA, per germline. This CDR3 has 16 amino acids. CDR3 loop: CASSRLRGAGGETQYF.

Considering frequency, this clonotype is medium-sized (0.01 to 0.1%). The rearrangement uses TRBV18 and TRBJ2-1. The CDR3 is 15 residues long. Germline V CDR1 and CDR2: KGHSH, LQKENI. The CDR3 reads CASSPLAPSYNEQFF.

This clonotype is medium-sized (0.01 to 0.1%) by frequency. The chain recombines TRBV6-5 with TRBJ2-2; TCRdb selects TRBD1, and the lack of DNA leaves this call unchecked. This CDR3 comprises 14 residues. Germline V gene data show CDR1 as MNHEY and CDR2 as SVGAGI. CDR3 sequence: CASSSPVDTGELFF.

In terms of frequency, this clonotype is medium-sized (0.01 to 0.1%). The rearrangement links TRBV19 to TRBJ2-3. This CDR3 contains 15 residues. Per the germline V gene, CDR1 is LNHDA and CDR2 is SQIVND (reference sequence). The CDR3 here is CATSVGTTSTDTQYF.

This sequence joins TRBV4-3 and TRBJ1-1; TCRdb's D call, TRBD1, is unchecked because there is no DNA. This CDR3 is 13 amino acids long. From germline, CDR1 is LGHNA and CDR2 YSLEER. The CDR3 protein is CDSSQEGWGGAFF.

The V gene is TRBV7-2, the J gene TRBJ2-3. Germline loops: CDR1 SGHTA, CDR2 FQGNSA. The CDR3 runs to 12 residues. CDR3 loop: CASSLAADTQYF. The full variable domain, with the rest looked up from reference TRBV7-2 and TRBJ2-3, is GAGVSQSPSNKVTEKGKDVELRCDPISGHTALYWYRQSLGQGLEFLIYFQGNSAPDKSGLPSDRFSAERTGGSVSTLTIQRTQQEDSAVYLCASSLAADTQYFGPGTRLTVL.

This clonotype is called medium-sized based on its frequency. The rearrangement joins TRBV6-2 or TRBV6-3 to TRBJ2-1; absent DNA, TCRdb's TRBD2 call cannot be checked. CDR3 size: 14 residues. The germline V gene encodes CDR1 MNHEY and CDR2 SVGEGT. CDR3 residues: CASPQASGGEEQFF.

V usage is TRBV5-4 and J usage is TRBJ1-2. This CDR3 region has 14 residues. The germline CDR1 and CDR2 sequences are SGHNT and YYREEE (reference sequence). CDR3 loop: CASSLGRIEDGYTF.

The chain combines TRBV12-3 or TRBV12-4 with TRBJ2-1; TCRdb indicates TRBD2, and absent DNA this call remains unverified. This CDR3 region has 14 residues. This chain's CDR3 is CASSLPGRDNEQFF.

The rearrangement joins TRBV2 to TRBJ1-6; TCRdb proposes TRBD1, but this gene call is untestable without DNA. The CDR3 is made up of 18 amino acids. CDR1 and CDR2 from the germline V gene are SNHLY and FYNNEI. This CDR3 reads CASSPRQGGLSYNSPLHF.

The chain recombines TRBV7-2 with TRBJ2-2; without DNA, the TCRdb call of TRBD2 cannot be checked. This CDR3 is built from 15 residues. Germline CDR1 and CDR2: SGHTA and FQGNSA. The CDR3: CASSSLAENTGELFF.